This TCR beta chain was sequenced in a study of T cell changes during pregnancy in multiple sclerosis. Germline V lookup: CDR1 SQVTM, CDR2 ANQGSEA. V shed 5 bases, J shed 4 bases, and the junction held 5 bases outside the gene matches. The CDR3 sequence is 13 residues long. Only in-frame clones appear in the TCRdb table, and some are missing; sequencing was by immunoSEQ multiplex PCR. This sample carries fewer than 150,000 clones, approximately 96% of them seen once, and the ten largest clones take over 0.35%. This receptor was identified in a female donor with multiple sclerosis, enrolled in a pregnancy study. This sample comprised peripheral blood, obtained after pregnancy. The J gene is TRBJ2-5, the V gene TRBV29-1, with 9 positions matching TRBD1. Here the CDR3 DNA reads TGCAGCGTTAAGGACAGGGGATTAGAGACCCAGTACTTC. Translating it yields CSVKDRGLETQYF.